This passage covers 2 T cell receptor beta chains from one sample sequenced in a study of T cell repertoires in ileal Crohn's disease. Time point given: neoterminal ileum biopsy at postoperative endoscopy, about 6 months after surgery. The repertoire was sequenced with immunoSEQ multiplex PCR; TCRdb's copy has only in-frame clones and lacks some. Here the sample spans 3,500 to 4,500 clones, about two thirds being singletons. The sample taken for sequencing was ileal tissue. Every receptor here comes from an adult with Crohn's disease.

V is TRBV14 and J is TRBJ1-2, with TRBD1 matching over 10 bases. There are 17 residues in the CDR3. Germline trimming cut 1 base from V and 6 bases from J; bases unmatched to any gene: 11. Germline V gene sequence: CDR1 SGHDN, CDR2 FVKESK. This CDR3 is CASSQGSWTGGEDGYTF. CDR3 DNA: TGTGCCAGCAGCCAAGGAAGCTGGACAGGGGGAGAAGATGGCTACACCTTC.

Relative to its sample, this clone is large. V usage is TRBV2 and J usage is TRBJ1-6, with TRBD1 matching 8 bases. The CDR3 is 14 amino acids. The germline V gene has CDR1 SNHLY and CDR2 FYNNEI. V was clipped by 4 bases and J by 9 bases; unmatched bases: 5. The CDR3, as DNA: TGTGCCAGCAGTGGGACAGGGCGGGGTTCACCCCTCCACTTT. It yields the protein CASSGTGRGSPLHF.